Shown below are 16 T cell receptor beta chains from a single sample sequenced in a study of shared clonotypes between healthy human individuals. Some clones are missing from TCRdb's copy, which holds only in-frame ones; the method was immunoSEQ multiplex PCR. The table lists fewer than 600,000 clones, around 76% of them singletons, with approximately 12% in the top ten. Sequenced material: PBMCs. The receptors shown here come from a woman aged 40 to 50 in good health. Some clones in this sample may be carry-over from other donors' samples.

This chain connects TRBV4-3 to TRBJ1-2; D is undetermined. This CDR3 has 14 residues. Germline V lookup: CDR1 LGHNA, CDR2 YSLEER. Trimming removed 0 bases at V and 3 bases at J, with 8 bases between. CDR3 DNA sequence: TGCGCCAGCAGCCAAGATTTTGGGGACTATGGCTACACCTTC. This encodes CASSQDFGDYGYTF.

V usage is TRBV7-2 and J usage is TRBJ1-5, with D perhaps TRBD1 (5 bases). Trimming removed 4 bases at V and 7 bases at J, with 17 bases between. The CDR3 totals 15 residues. Germline-derived CDR1 and CDR2 are SGHTA and FQGNSA. The chain's CDR3 is CASSSLLGGGQPQHF. The CDR3 DNA sequence: TGTGCCAGCAGCTCTCTGCTGGGGGGAGGGCAGCCCCAGCATTTT.

The chain recombines TRBV4-1 with TRBJ2-6; D not resolved. Trimming pared 4 bases from V and 0 bases from J, leaving 7 bases between. The CDR3 has 15 amino acids. CDR1 is MGHRA, CDR2 YSYEKL, per germline. CDR3 nucleotides: TGCGCCAGCAGCCCCGGAAACTCTGGGGCCAACGTCCTGACTTTC. Translating it yields CASSPGNSGANVLTF.

This rearrangement joins TRBV28 to TRBJ2-7, with D possibly TRBD2 on 5 matching bases. Trimming pared 2 bases from V and 2 bases from J, leaving 10 bases between. The CDR3 covers 14 residues. Germline CDR1 reads MDHEN; CDR2 reads SYDVKM. CDR3 residues: CASSLAGTTYEQYF. For the CDR3, the DNA is TGTGCCAGCAGTTTAGCGGGCACCACCTACGAGCAGTACTTC. The full variable domain, its missing parts supplied by reference TRBV28 and TRBJ2-7, is DVKVTQSSRYLVKRTGEKVFLECVQDMDHENMFWYRQDPGLGLRLIYFSYDVKMKEKGDIPEGYSVSREKKERFSLILESASTNQTSMYLCASSLAGTTYEQYFGPGTRLTVT.

V gene TRBV18 combines with J gene TRBJ1-5, with D possibly matching TRBD1 (5 bases). The germline V gene encodes CDR1 KGHSH and CDR2 LQKENI. This CDR3 contains 18 residues. Trimming removed 2 bases from V and 0 bases from J, with 17 bases in between. The CDR3 bases are TGTGCCAGCTCACCAGGTGAGAGGGACGACTATAGCAATCAGCCCCAGCATTTT. This translates into CASSPGERDDYSNQPQHF.

This chain uses TRBV5-4 with TRBJ1-4; tentative D call: TRBD1 (6 bases). CDR1 and CDR2 from the germline V gene are SGHNT and YYREEE (reference sequence). V lost 2 bases and J 4 bases, leaving 12 bases between the germline ends. The CDR3 runs 15 residues. As DNA, the CDR3 is TGTGCCAGCAGCTTCAAGGAGGGGGGTAATGAAAAACTGTTTTTT. Protein product: CASSFKEGGNEKLFF.

CDR3: CASSLGWPSGSYEQFF. The CDR3 DNA reads as TGTGCCAGCAGCTTAGGTTGGCCTAGCGGGAGCTATGAGCAGTTCTTC. The J gene is TRBJ2-1, the V gene TRBV11-3; TRBD2 matches 10 bases. This CDR3 has 16 amino acids. In germline, CDR1 is SGHNT, CDR2 YENEEA. V was pared by 1 base and J by 8 bases, with 8 bases of the junction left unmatched.

Worth noting for this clone: This likely reflects a read error, since a far larger clone is one base away. CDR3 protein: CAWSVHRSAFF. The CDR3 coding sequence is TGTGCCTGGAGTGTACACAGGTCCGCTTTCTTT. This chain links TRBV30 with TRBJ1-1, with D possibly being TRBD1 (5 bases). Germline lookup yields CDR1 GTSNPN and CDR2 SVGIG (reference sequence). With 0 bases removed from V and 11 bases from J, the gap between germline ends came to 10 bases. The CDR3 is 11 amino acids. Full variable domain (rest looked up from reference TRBV30 and TRBJ1-1): SQTIHQWPATLVQPVGSPLSLECTVEGTSNPNLYWYRQAAGRGLQLLFYSVGIGQISSEVPQNLSASRPQDRQFILSSKKLLLSDSGFYLCAWSVHRSAFFGQGTRLTVV.

This clone was seen a single time. This may be a read error: a much more frequent sequence differs by one nucleotide. J is TRBJ1-5 and V is TRBV7-9; TRBD1 matches 7 bases. CDR1 is SEHNR and CDR2 is FQNEAQ in the germline V gene (reference sequence). The CDR3 sequence is 14 residues long. V lost 5 bases and J lost 2; bases outside the gene matches: 3. CDR3 nucleotide sequence: TGTGCCAGCAGCCCCGACAGGGGCAATCAGCCCCAGCATTTT. This codes for CASSPDRGNQPQHF.

Turning to this clone: A read error is the likely source, as a far larger clone sits one nucleotide away. Other DNA sequences in the same sample also yield this CDR3. CDR3 in amino acids: CSVEQGGGDTQYF. CDR3 DNA: TGTAGCGTTGAACAGGGGGGAGGGGATACGCAGTATTTT. The chain has TRBV29-1 and TRBJ2-3; tentatively, D is TRBD1 (8 bases). Germline V gives CDR1 SQVTM, CDR2 ANQGSEA. This CDR3 has 13 amino acids.

Concerning this clone itself: This could be a read error, since a much larger clone is one nucleotide away. The chain links TRBV7-9 to TRBJ2-7, with TRBD2 matching over 8 bases. Germline V gene lookup returns CDR1 SEHNR and CDR2 FQNEAQ (reference sequence). The CDR3 extends over 16 amino acids. The J segment lost 5 bases and the V segment lost 1 base, leaving 10 bases of the junction unmatched. CDR3 nucleotides: TGTGCCAGCAGCTTAGGGCCGGGGGGGCCGGTAGACGAGCAGTACTTC. As protein: CASSLGPGGPVDEQYF.

This clone was seen just once. The DNA is omitted, as the CDR3 cannot be located on it reliably, and the CDR3 follows TCRdb's listing. The chain is built from TRBV30 and TRBJ1-3. From germline, CDR1 is GTSNPN and CDR2 SVGIG (reference sequence). The CDR3 spans 14 amino acids, including both terminal residues. The CDR3 loop reads CAWGDGSSGNTIHF.

The rearrangement joins TRBV5-1 to TRBJ2-7; no clear D gene. The germline V and J ends were trimmed by 5 bases and 4 bases, with 13 bases remaining between them. Per germline, CDR1 SGHRS and CDR2 YFSETQ. The CDR3 has 13 residues. CDR3 sequence: CASSRPPIYEQYF. For the CDR3, the DNA is TGCGCCAGCAGTAGACCTCCGATTTACGAGCAGTACTTC.

This chain joins TRBV6-5 and TRBJ2-7; 9 nucleotides align to TRBD1. CDR3 length: 14 residues. In germline, CDR1 is MNHEY, CDR2 SVGAGI. V shed 5 bases and J 5 bases; nucleotides not matched to a gene: 7. CDR3 residues: CASSPGQGWNEQYF. CDR3 nucleotide sequence: TGTGCCAGCAGTCCGGGACAGGGCTGGAACGAGCAGTACTTC.

In nucleotides, the CDR3 is TGTGCCGCGGGGGGGCAGCCTGCAATCTATGGCTACACCTTC. Translated: CAAGGQPAIYGYTF. The chain uses TRBV7-2 and TRBJ1-2; D possibly corresponds to TRBD1 (6 bases). V dropped 11 bases and J dropped 4 bases, with 20 bases sitting between them. Per the germline V gene, CDR1 is SGHTA and CDR2 is FQGNSA. The CDR3 sequence is 14 residues long.

This clone appeared once. The chain is built from TRBV2 and TRBJ1-3; a weak D match, TRBD1 (5 bases). Germline CDR1 is SNHLY and CDR2 is FYNNEI. The CDR3 covers 14 residues. V dropped 1 base and J dropped 3 bases, with 7 bases sitting between them. CDR3 region: CASSEEGFGNTIYF. The CDR3 DNA sequence: TGTGCCAGCAGTGAAGAGGGGTTTGGAAACACCATATATTTT.